One and the same sample provided the 25 T cell receptor beta chains below, sequenced in a study of T cells expressing NK-cell markers. TCRdb derives one entry per CDR3 protein from the 5' RACE reads, leaving out DNA. Found here are some 600,000 distinct CDR3 sequences; the top ten clones hold 3.5% to 4.5%. Source material: blood T cells: a sorted CD56 or NKG2C T cell subset, CD4+ or CD8+ T cells, or bulk PBMC T cells (not recorded which). Receptors were obtained from a man aged 18 to 30 in good health.

The chain joins TRBV10-3 to TRBJ2-1; TCRdb designates TRBD2, a call that cannot be tested without DNA. Germline V gene data show CDR1 as ENHRY and CDR2 as SYGVKD. The CDR3 is 12 residues long. The CDR3 sequence: CAMSREGSEQFF.

V usage is TRBV20-1 and J usage is TRBJ2-2. The CDR3 covers 12 residues. Germline-derived CDR1 and CDR2 are DFQATT and SNEGSKA (reference sequence). The CDR3: CSARTEPGELFF.

This chain connects TRBV19 to TRBJ2-7; TCRdb reports TRBD2, a call that lacks DNA to check it against. CDR1 is LNHDA, CDR2 SQIVND, per germline (reference sequence). This CDR3 has 16 amino acids. The CDR3 is CASASSGIDGSYEQYF. Drawing the rest from reference TRBV19 and TRBJ2-7, the complete variable domain is DGGITQSPKYLFRKEGQNVTLSCEQNLNHDAMYWYRQDPGQGLRLIYYSQIVNDFQKGDIAEGYSVSREKKESFPLTVTSAQKNPTAFYLCASASSGIDGSYEQYFGPGTRLTVT.

The rearrangement uses TRBV20-1 and TRBJ2-7; TCRdb proposes TRBD2, but this gene call is untestable without DNA. This CDR3 contains 13 residues. Germline CDR1 reads DFQATT; CDR2 reads SNEGSKA (reference sequence). The CDR3 sequence: CSAQRVLQDEQYF.

The CDR3 loop is CASSFTGSGYTF. The rearrangement links TRBV5-1 to TRBJ1-2; TCRdb designates TRBD1, a call that cannot be tested without DNA. The CDR3 loop spans 12 amino acids. Germline-derived CDR1 and CDR2 are SGHRS and YFSETQ.

CDR3 sequence reads: CASSLLRQGTSYNEQFF. This chain joins TRBV27 and TRBJ2-1; with no DNA, the TCRdb D assignment of TRBD1 cannot be verified. The CDR3 runs to 17 residues. Germline V gene sequence: CDR1 MNHEY, CDR2 SMNVEV (reference sequence).

This rearrangement joins TRBV5-1 to TRBJ2-7; the TRBD2 assignment by TCRdb is unverifiable without DNA. The CDR3 is 16 amino acids. Per the germline V gene, CDR1 is SGHRS and CDR2 is YFSETQ. The CDR3 loop is CASSLGFGEYSYEQYF.

The chain couples TRBV20-1 to TRBJ2-7; the TCRdb D gene call, TRBD1, has no DNA to confirm it. Germline CDR1 reads DFQATT; CDR2 reads SNEGSKA (reference sequence). This CDR3 has 15 amino acids. The chain's CDR3 is CSARDTGTGAHEQYF.

The chain links TRBV28 to TRBJ2-3; TCRdb designates TRBD1, a call that cannot be tested without DNA. The CDR3 totals 13 residues. The germline CDR1 and CDR2 sequences are MDHEN and SYDVKM. CDR3 protein: CASRPGNTDTQYF.

The rearrangement uses TRBV7-8 and TRBJ1-6; TCRdb reports TRBD1, a call that lacks DNA to check it against. CDR3 size: 13 residues. The germline V gene has CDR1 SGHVS and CDR2 FQNEAQ. The CDR3 loop is CASSLGSGSPLHF. The entire variable domain, with the rest obtained from reference TRBV7-8 and TRBJ1-6, is as follows: GAGVSQSPRYKVAKRGQDVALRCDPISGHVSLFWYQQALGQGPEFLTYFQNEAQLDKSGLPSDRFFAERPEGSVSTLKIQRTQQEDSAVYLCASSLGSGSPLHFGNGTRLTVT.

The chain uses TRBV5-1 and TRBJ2-5. Germline V gene lookup returns CDR1 SGHRS and CDR2 YFSETQ. The CDR3 totals 15 residues. The CDR3 loop reads CASSLVADFQETQYF.

This chain joins TRBV20-1 and TRBJ2-4; TCRdb reports TRBD1, a call that lacks DNA to check it against. CDR3 length: 17 amino acids. CDR1 is DFQATT and CDR2 is SNEGSKA in the germline V gene (reference sequence). The CDR3 here is CSANTIQAVSAKNIQYF.

This chain connects TRBV24-1 to TRBJ1-6; the TCRdb D gene call, TRBD1, has no DNA to confirm it. This CDR3 region has 15 residues. Per germline, CDR1 KGHDR and CDR2 SFDVKD. CDR3 protein: CATSDSTGGDPPLHF.

V and J are TRBV12-3 or TRBV12-4 and TRBJ2-7; the D gene TCRdb calls, TRBD1, cannot be checked with no DNA. CDR3 length: 14 residues. CDR3 region: CASRSTGTVGEQYF.

The genes are TRBV18 and TRBJ2-3; TCRdb's D call of TRBD1 is untestable without DNA. CDR3 size: 19 residues. Germline CDR1 is KGHSH and CDR2 is LQKENI. CDR3 amino acids: CASSPRGTGGLDNTDTQYF.

This sequence joins TRBV2 and TRBJ2-1; the D call of TRBD2 rests on TCRdb alone, since no DNA is present to check it. CDR1 is SNHLY and CDR2 is FYNNEI in the germline V gene. This CDR3 contains 14 residues. Here the CDR3 reads CATSLARLANEQFF. Full variable domain (remainder filled in from reference TRBV2 and TRBJ2-1): EPEVTQTPSHQVTQMGQEVILRCVPISNHLYFYWYRQILGQKVEFLVSFYNNEISEKSEIFDDQFSVERPDGSNFTLKIRSTKLEDSAMYFCATSLARLANEQFFGPGTRLTVL.

V usage is TRBV6-1 and J usage is TRBJ1-1; without DNA, the TCRdb call of TRBD1 cannot be checked. The germline V gene encodes CDR1 MNHNS and CDR2 SASEGT. The CDR3 spans 13 residues. CDR3 region: CASRKEIGTGAFF.

This sequence joins TRBV27 and TRBJ2-5; lacking DNA, the TRBD1 call made by TCRdb goes unchecked. CDR1 and CDR2 (germline): MNHEY, SMNVEV (reference sequence). The CDR3 is 14 residues long. The CDR3 spells CASTRQGSFETQYF.

The J gene is TRBJ2-7, the V gene TRBV7-2; there is no DNA to check the TCRdb D call of TRBD2. The CDR3 consists of 15 residues. CDR1 is SGHTA, CDR2 FQGNSA, per germline. The CDR3 loop is CASSALAGGWYEQYF.

The V and J genes are TRBV12-3 or TRBV12-4 and TRBJ2-3; no DNA is available, so the TRBD1 call from TCRdb remains unchecked. The CDR3 spans 13 residues. CDR3 region: CASSPGGGAPQYF.

This chain links TRBV10-3 with TRBJ2-3; as DNA is missing, the TRBD2 call by TCRdb cannot be tested. Germline values: CDR1 ENHRY, CDR2 SYGVKD. The CDR3 runs to 14 residues. CDR3 region: CAISENLVADTQYF.

The rearrangement joins TRBV12-3 or TRBV12-4 to TRBJ1-5. CDR3 size: 16 residues. CDR3 sequence: CASSWAGGLSNQPQHF.

The genes are TRBV5-5 and TRBJ2-7; without DNA, the TCRdb call of TRBD1 cannot be checked. The CDR3 has 15 residues. Germline loops: CDR1 SGHKS, CDR2 YYEKEE (reference sequence). CDR3 protein: CASSPRTGGLYEQYF.

The chain combines TRBV6-1 with TRBJ2-5. The germline gives CDR1 MNHNS, CDR2 SASEGT. CDR3 size: 14 residues. The CDR3 here is CASRGGTYGETQYF.

V usage is TRBV6-2 or TRBV6-3 and J usage is TRBJ1-1; the D call from TCRdb, TRBD1, cannot be confirmed without DNA. Germline V gene data show CDR1 as MNHEY and CDR2 as SVGEGT. The CDR3 is 17 residues long. This CDR3 reads CASSQHRQGARNTEAFF.